This TCR beta chain comes out of a study of T cell responses to AZD1222 COVID-19 vaccine. Overall study findings and caveats: Increases in Spike-specific TCR breadth and depth were seen after two AZD1222 doses. Donors in the cohort were predominantly white British and more often female, and clonal diversity was possibly underestimated. CD4 TCRs linked to vaccination spanned spike, dominating at 160-218 and 743-854. Close to half of all spike-specific TCRs reportedly target regions of the variants that are unmutated.

The method was immunoSEQ multiplex PCR; TCRdb's version includes in-frame clones alone and lacks a portion of them. The table lists fewer than 200,000 clones, approximately 90% of them singletons. Concerning this clone: Its antigen is undetermined.

The germline V gene encodes CDR1 SGHRS and CDR2 YFSETQ. This CDR3 region has 14 residues. Trimming cost V 4 bases and J 0 bases, with 10 bases left between them. The sequence derives from an adult who received the AZD1222 COVID-19 vaccine. This sequence joins TRBV5-1 and TRBJ1-2; D not resolved. Sequencing used peripheral blood, obtained 28 days after the second AZD1222 dose. CDR3 region: CASSQNRANYGYTF. In nucleotides, the CDR3 is TGCGCCAGCAGCCAGAACCGAGCTAACTATGGCTACACCTTC.